The rows below give T cell receptor beta chains drawn from one sample of a study of blood T cell repertoires in COVID-19. Profiling relied on immunoSEQ multiplex PCR, and the TCRdb table lists in-frame clones only, not all of them. The sample consists of 100,000 to 150,000 clones, roughly 86% of them appearing once. Sequenced input: peripheral blood. These receptors were obtained from a woman aged 70 to 79 with COVID-19, enrolled during active disease. Both conserved end residues are part of each CDR3. The D gene is left open where the match is weak. Clone size is stated in some rows and not others, as once, few, many or a class when expanded.

j_call: TRBJ2-6; clone_size: NA; v_call: TRBV3-1/TRBV3-2; d_call: NA; cdr3_aa: CASSQWASGANVLTF; cdr3_nt: TGTGCCAGCAGCCAATGGGCCTCTGGGGCCAACGTCCTGACTTTC
j_call: TRBJ2-2; clone_size: NA; v_call: TRBV5-4; d_call: NA; cdr3_aa: CASSLGGAASTGELFF; cdr3_nt: TGTGCCAGCAGCTTAGGAGGGGCGGCCTCCACCGGGGAGCTGTTTTTT
j_call: TRBJ1-2; clone_size: NA; v_call: TRBV28; d_call: NA; cdr3_aa: CASSMLPGAGYGYTF; cdr3_nt: TGTGCCAGCAGCATGCTGCCAGGGGCTGGGTATGGCTACACCTTC
j_call: TRBJ2-7; clone_size: NA; v_call: TRBV2; d_call: TRBD1; cdr3_aa: CASSKQGGPYEQYF; cdr3_nt: TGTGCCAGCAGTAAACAGGGGGGCCCCTACGAGCAGTACTTC
j_call: TRBJ1-3; clone_size: NA; v_call: TRBV28; d_call: NA; cdr3_aa: CASSLVQGGNTIYF; cdr3_nt: TGTGCCAGCAGTTTAGTCCAGGGGGGAAACACCATATATTTT
j_call: TRBJ1-4; clone_size: NA; v_call: TRBV28; d_call: NA; cdr3_aa: CASRSAANEKLFF; cdr3_nt: TGTGCCAGCAGGTCCGCGGCTAATGAAAAACTGTTTTTT
j_call: TRBJ1-3; clone_size: NA; v_call: TRBV30; d_call: TRBD1; cdr3_aa: CAGGQGSGNTIYF; cdr3_nt: TGTGCCGGGGGACAGGGTTCTGGAAACACCATATATTTT
j_call: TRBJ1-1; clone_size: once; v_call: TRBV3-1/TRBV3-2; d_call: TRBD1; cdr3_aa: CASSQTTGGWTEAFF; cdr3_nt: TGTGCCAGCAGCCAAACGACAGGGGGCTGGACTGAAGCTTTCTTT
j_call: TRBJ2-7; clone_size: NA; v_call: TRBV16; d_call: NA; cdr3_aa: CASSQLGSQQYF; cdr3_nt: TGTGCCAGCAGCCAATTGGGCAGCCAGCAGTACTTC
j_call: TRBJ2-5; clone_size: NA; v_call: TRBV28; d_call: NA; cdr3_aa: CASSPGVGGPQETQYF; cdr3_nt: TGTGCCAGCAGCCCCGGGGTGGGGGGGCCTCAAGAGACCCAGTACTTC
j_call: TRBJ1-1; clone_size: NA; v_call: TRBV11-2; d_call: TRBD1; cdr3_aa: CASSPRQGSGDTEAFF; cdr3_nt: TGTGCCAGCAGCCCCAGACAGGGCTCCGGGGACACTGAAGCTTTCTTT
j_call: TRBJ2-1; clone_size: NA; v_call: TRBV24-1; d_call: NA; cdr3_aa: CATSDPSETGTSYNEQFF; cdr3_nt: TGTGCCACCAGTGATCCGTCCGAGACAGGAACCTCCTACAATGAGCAGTTCTTC
j_call: TRBJ1-5; clone_size: NA; v_call: TRBV28; d_call: NA; cdr3_aa: CAAGYIRNQPQHF; cdr3_nt: TGTGCTGCGGGGTATATTCGCAATCAGCCCCAGCATTTT
j_call: TRBJ1-3; clone_size: NA; v_call: TRBV30; d_call: NA; cdr3_aa: CAWSGRGFSGNTIYF; cdr3_nt: TGTGCCTGGAGTGGCCGCGGATTCTCTGGAAACACCATATATTTT
j_call: TRBJ1-1; clone_size: NA; v_call: TRBV5-1; d_call: NA; cdr3_aa: CASSPRSAGRNTEAFF; cdr3_nt: TGCGCCAGCAGCCCAAGGTCTGCAGGGCGGAACACTGAAGCTTTCTTT
j_call: TRBJ1-4; clone_size: NA; v_call: TRBV5-1; d_call: TRBD1; cdr3_aa: CASSLFQGENEKLFF; cdr3_nt: TGCGCCAGCAGCTTGTTTCAGGGGGAAAATGAAAAACTGTTTTTT
j_call: TRBJ2-7; clone_size: once; v_call: TRBV9; d_call: TRBD1; cdr3_aa: CASSGQGYEQYF; cdr3_nt: TGTGCCAGCAGCGGACAGGGGTACGAGCAGTACTTC
j_call: TRBJ1-2; clone_size: NA; v_call: TRBV6-1; d_call: NA; cdr3_aa: CASSENRISGGYTF; cdr3_nt: TGTGCCAGCAGTGAGAACAGGATTTCCGGGGGCTACACCTTC
j_call: TRBJ2-1; clone_size: NA; v_call: TRBV5-1; d_call: NA; cdr3_aa: CASSLGGISYNEQFF; cdr3_nt: TGCGCCAGCAGCTTGGGAGGGATCTCCTACAATGAGCAGTTCTTC
j_call: TRBJ2-3; clone_size: NA; v_call: TRBV19; d_call: NA; cdr3_aa: CASTPESTDTQYF; cdr3_nt: TGTGCCAGTACCCCTGAGAGCACAGATACGCAGTATTTT
j_call: TRBJ1-2; clone_size: NA; v_call: TRBV3-1/TRBV3-2; d_call: NA; cdr3_aa: CASSPHTRLGRAGYTF; cdr3_nt: TGTGCCAGCAGCCCCCATACCAGGTTGGGTCGAGCCGGCTACACCTTC
j_call: TRBJ2-3; clone_size: NA; v_call: TRBV29-1; d_call: TRBD1; cdr3_aa: CSVERGQGDTQYF; cdr3_nt: TGCAGCGTTGAGAGGGGGCAGGGAGATACGCAGTATTTT
j_call: TRBJ2-7; clone_size: once; v_call: TRBV7-8; d_call: NA; cdr3_aa: CATERLGEAPYEQYF; cdr3_nt: TGTGCCACCGAACGATTAGGGGAAGCGCCCTACGAGCAGTACTTC
j_call: TRBJ1-6; clone_size: NA; v_call: TRBV19; d_call: TRBD1; cdr3_aa: CASSIQGQTVDSPLHF; cdr3_nt: TGTGCCAGTAGTATCCAGGGACAGACCGTTGATTCACCCCTCCACTTT
j_call: TRBJ2-5; clone_size: NA; v_call: TRBV6-1; d_call: TRBD1; cdr3_aa: CASSEAGRQGAGMETQYF; cdr3_nt: TGTGCCAGCAGTGAAGCCGGGCGACAGGGGGCTGGTATGGAGACCCAGTACTTC
j_call: TRBJ2-2; clone_size: NA; v_call: TRBV4-1; d_call: TRBD2; cdr3_aa: CASHPGGSGVVELFF; cdr3_nt: TGCGCCAGCCACCCGGGGGGGTCAGGGGTGGTGGAGCTGTTTTTT
j_call: TRBJ1-1; clone_size: NA; v_call: TRBV3-1/TRBV3-2; d_call: NA; cdr3_aa: CASSTGGRRTEAFF; cdr3_nt: TGTGCCAGCAGCACAGGCGGCAGAAGGACTGAAGCTTTCTTT
j_call: TRBJ1-1; clone_size: NA; v_call: TRBV4-1; d_call: TRBD1; cdr3_aa: CASSQNPGTGGRGNTEAFF; cdr3_nt: TGCGCCAGCAGCCAAAATCCCGGGACAGGGGGCAGAGGGAACACTGAAGCTTTCTTT
j_call: TRBJ2-1; clone_size: NA; v_call: TRBV7-2; d_call: TRBD2; cdr3_aa: CASSPGTSGGRAQFF; cdr3_nt: TGTGCCAGCAGCCCCGGGACTAGCGGGGGCCGTGCGCAGTTCTTC
j_call: TRBJ2-7; clone_size: NA; v_call: TRBV6-2/TRBV6-3; d_call: TRBD1; cdr3_aa: CASSDLTGAEQYF; cdr3_nt: TGTGCCAGCAGTGATTTAACAGGGGCCGAGCAGTACTTC
j_call: TRBJ2-2; clone_size: NA; v_call: TRBV15; d_call: TRBD1; cdr3_aa: CATSPGDSVTGELFF; cdr3_nt: TGTGCCACCAGCCCCGGGGACAGTGTCACCGGGGAGCTGTTTTTT
j_call: TRBJ1-1; clone_size: NA; v_call: TRBV6-5; d_call: NA; cdr3_aa: CAITMNTEAFF; cdr3_nt: TGTGCCATCACTATGAACACTGAAGCTTTCTTT
j_call: TRBJ1-3; clone_size: NA; v_call: TRBV28; d_call: TRBD1; cdr3_aa: CASTPGGSGNTIYF; cdr3_nt: TGTGCCAGCACCCCAGGGGGCTCTGGAAACACCATATATTTT
j_call: TRBJ1-1; clone_size: NA; v_call: TRBV6-1; d_call: NA; cdr3_aa: CASSAGGVGVNTEAFF; cdr3_nt: TGTGCCAGCAGTGCCGGGGGGGTAGGGGTGAACACTGAAGCTTTCTTT
j_call: TRBJ1-5; clone_size: NA; v_call: TRBV5-1; d_call: NA; cdr3_aa: CASSLGGGGQPQHF; cdr3_nt: TGCGCCAGCAGCTTGGGGGGGGGTGGGCAGCCCCAGCATTTT
j_call: TRBJ2-1; clone_size: NA; v_call: TRBV3-1/TRBV3-2; d_call: NA; cdr3_aa: CASSQARDEQFF; cdr3_nt: TGTGCCAGCAGCCAAGCTCGAGATGAGCAGTTCTTC
j_call: TRBJ2-5; clone_size: NA; v_call: TRBV20-1; d_call: NA; cdr3_aa: CSASDSGLQETQYF; cdr3_nt: TGCAGTGCTAGTGACAGTGGACTACAAGAGACCCAGTACTTC
j_call: TRBJ2-5; clone_size: NA; v_call: TRBV2; d_call: TRBD1; cdr3_aa: CASSERQGDGETQYF; cdr3_nt: TGTGCCAGCAGTGAAAGACAGGGGGACGGAGAGACCCAGTACTTC
j_call: TRBJ1-4; clone_size: NA; v_call: TRBV28; d_call: NA; cdr3_aa: CASSSTDATNEKLFF; cdr3_nt: TGTGCCAGCAGTTCAACAGACGCAACTAATGAAAAACTGTTTTTT
j_call: TRBJ2-7; clone_size: once; v_call: TRBV6-6; d_call: TRBD1; cdr3_aa: CASSYQGQRYEQYF; cdr3_nt: TGTGCCAGCAGTTACCAGGGACAGAGGTACGAGCAGTACTTC
j_call: TRBJ1-6; clone_size: NA; v_call: TRBV6-5; d_call: TRBD1; cdr3_aa: CASSRTGDNSPLHF; cdr3_nt: TGTGCCAGCAGTCGGACAGGAGACAATTCACCCCTCCACTTT
j_call: TRBJ2-3; clone_size: NA; v_call: TRBV5-1; d_call: NA; cdr3_aa: CASGTGGYTDTQYF; cdr3_nt: TGCGCCAGCGGTACGGGGGGCTACACAGATACGCAGTATTTT
j_call: TRBJ2-4; clone_size: once; v_call: TRBV15; d_call: NA; cdr3_aa: CATSRVGSPFEYF; cdr3_nt: TGTGCCACCAGCAGGGTCGGGTCCCCTTTTGAGTACTTC
j_call: TRBJ2-1; clone_size: NA; v_call: TRBV2; d_call: TRBD2; cdr3_aa: CASSDPTSGGGSSYNEQFF; cdr3_nt: TGTGCCAGCAGTGATCCAACTAGCGGGGGGGGAAGCTCCTACAATGAGCAGTTCTTC
j_call: TRBJ1-1; clone_size: few; v_call: TRBV5-4; d_call: NA; cdr3_aa: CASSPQRVLNTEAFF; cdr3_nt: TGTGCCAGCAGCCCTCAGAGGGTGCTGAACACTGAAGCTTTCTTT
j_call: TRBJ1-1; clone_size: NA; v_call: TRBV19; d_call: NA; cdr3_aa: CASSIRVHPNTEAFF; cdr3_nt: TGTGCCAGTAGTATCAGGGTTCATCCTAACACTGAAGCTTTCTTT
j_call: TRBJ2-1; clone_size: NA; v_call: TRBV2; d_call: NA; cdr3_aa: CASSVGGNEQFF; cdr3_nt: TGTGCCAGCAGTGTTGGGGGGAATGAGCAGTTCTTC
j_call: TRBJ2-5; clone_size: NA; v_call: TRBV5-1; d_call: TRBD2; cdr3_aa: CASSRSLAGAGETQYF; cdr3_nt: TGCGCCAGCAGCCGGTCACTAGCGGGGGCTGGTGAGACCCAGTACTTC
j_call: TRBJ1-2; clone_size: NA; v_call: TRBV6-5; d_call: NA; cdr3_aa: CASSSRVAGYGYTF; cdr3_nt: TGTGCCAGCAGTTCCCGAGTGGCGGGCTATGGCTACACCTTC
j_call: TRBJ1-6; clone_size: NA; v_call: TRBV18; d_call: TRBD1; cdr3_aa: CASSPGTGDSPLHF; cdr3_nt: TGTGCCAGCTCACCCGGGACAGGGGATTCACCCCTCCACTTT
j_call: TRBJ1-1; clone_size: once; v_call: TRBV28; d_call: NA; cdr3_aa: CASSSKQGGAFF; cdr3_nt: TGTGCCAGCAGTTCAAAACAAGGGGGAGCTTTCTTT
j_call: TRBJ2-3; clone_size: NA; v_call: TRBV5-8; d_call: TRBD1; cdr3_aa: CASNQPGQGTDTQYF; cdr3_nt: TGTGCCAGCAACCAACCGGGACAGGGAACAGATACGCAGTATTTT